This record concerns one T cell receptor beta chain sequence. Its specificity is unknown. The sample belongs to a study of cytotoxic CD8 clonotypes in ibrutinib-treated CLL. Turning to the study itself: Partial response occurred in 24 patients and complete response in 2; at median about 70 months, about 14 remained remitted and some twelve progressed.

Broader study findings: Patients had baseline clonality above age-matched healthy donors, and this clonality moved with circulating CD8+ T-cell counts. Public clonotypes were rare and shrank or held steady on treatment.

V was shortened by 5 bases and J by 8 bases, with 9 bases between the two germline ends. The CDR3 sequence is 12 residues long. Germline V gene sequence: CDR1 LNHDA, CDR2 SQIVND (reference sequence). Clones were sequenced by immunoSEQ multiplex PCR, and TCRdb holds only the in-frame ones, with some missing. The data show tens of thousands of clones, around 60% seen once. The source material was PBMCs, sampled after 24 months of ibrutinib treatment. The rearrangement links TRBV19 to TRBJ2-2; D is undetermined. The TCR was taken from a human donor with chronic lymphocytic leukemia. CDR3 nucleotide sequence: TGTGCCAGTAGTCTTCGGTCTGGGGAGCTGTTTTTT. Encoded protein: CASSLRSGELFF.